What follows are 18 T cell receptor beta chains derived from one specimen sequenced in a study of T-cell reconstitution after alpha-beta-depleted transplantation in children. A TCRbeta library incorporating unique molecular identifiers was prepared. TCRdb itself ran the PCR reads through MiXCR, one entry per CDR3 protein. The top ten clones hold 6.3% of a sample with 250,000 or so distinct CDR3 sequences, roughly 8.2% of them seen once. This material consisted of PBMCs, mostly from graft donor cells, taken 180 days after TCRalphabeta/CD19-depleted stem cell transplant. The origin of the receptors is a male patient younger than 18 who had a stem cell transplant for acute lymphoblastic leukemia, so the T cells may come from the graft donor.

This clonotype was detected many times. The chain's CDR3 is CASMDRATYEQYF. The CDR3 coding sequence is TGTGCCAGCATGGACAGGGCTACCTACGAGCAGTACTTC. J is TRBJ2-7 and V is TRBV27, with 8 bases fitting TRBD1. The CDR3 length is 13 residues. Germline V gene sequence: CDR1 MNHEY, CDR2 SMNVEV (reference sequence). Germline trimming cut 7 bases from V and 2 bases from J; bases unmatched to any gene: 4.

This clonotype came up many times. CDR3 sequence reads: CASSQDRVAGTYEQYF. The CDR3 nucleotides read TGTGCCAGCAGCCAAGATCGGGTAGCGGGGACCTACGAGCAGTACTTC. The rearrangement links TRBV3-1 to TRBJ2-7, with 8 nucleotides matching TRBD2. CDR1 LGHDT and CDR2 YNNKEL come from the germline V gene (reference sequence). There are 16 residues in the CDR3. Trimming took 0 bases from V and 2 from J; bases not matched to a gene: 6.

The sample holds many counts of this clonotype. V is TRBV29-1 and J is TRBJ2-7, with 8 bases aligning to TRBD2. J gave up 6 bases and V 5 bases, and 3 bases lay outside the gene matches. Germline V gives CDR1 SQVTM, CDR2 ANQGSEA. The CDR3 is 11 amino acids. CDR3 sequence reads: CSVLLAGEQYF. The CDR3 DNA is TGCAGCGTTCTTCTAGCGGGCGAGCAGTACTTC.

This clonotype was detected ten times or more. V usage is TRBV5-1 and J usage is TRBJ1-1, with 8 bases lining up with TRBD1. With 5 bases clipped from V and 5 bases from J, the junction kept 2 bases outside the gene matches. Germline V gene sequence: CDR1 SGHRS, CDR2 YFSETQ. CDR3 length: 12 amino acids. The CDR3 loop reads CASRGQGTEAFF. Here the CDR3 DNA reads TGCGCCAGCAGAGGACAGGGAACTGAAGCTTTCTTT.

This clonotype was recorded many times. The V and J genes are TRBV11-2 and TRBJ2-7; a possible D gene is TRBD1 (5 bases). V was trimmed by 3 bases and J by 3 bases, leaving 15 bases between them. This CDR3 region has 15 residues. The V gene's germline CDR1 is SGHAT and CDR2 FQNNGV. CDR3 coding DNA: TGTGCCAGCAGCTTCGTAGATGGGCAGGGCTACGAGCAGTACTTC. Amino acid sequence: CASSFVDGQGYEQYF.

This clonotype was seen repeatedly, ten times or more. J is TRBJ2-1 and V is TRBV7-9; maybe TRBD2 (6 bases). This CDR3 has 15 residues. CDR1 is SEHNR, CDR2 FQNEAQ, per germline (reference sequence). Between the trimmed V and J ends, which lost 5 bases and 3 bases, there was a span of 14 bases. CDR3 in amino acids: CASSEGGIFYNEQFF. CDR3 sequence (DNA): TGTGCCAGCAGCGAGGGCGGGATCTTCTACAATGAGCAGTTCTTC.

This clonotype was detected many times. The chain recombines TRBV7-9 with TRBJ1-2, with a possible D match to TRBD1 (5 bases). Germline CDR1 reads SEHNR; CDR2 reads FQNEAQ (reference sequence). V was cut by 7 bases and J by 6 bases, with 21 bases left in between. CDR3 length: 15 residues. The CDR3 loop reads CASTYFGRDSNGYTF. The CDR3, as DNA: TGTGCCAGCACCTATTTTGGAAGGGACTCTAATGGCTACACCTTC.

The V call is TRBV7-6, the J call TRBJ2-5; the D is unclear. Trimming took 5 bases from V and 5 from J, leaving 15 bases between them. Germline assignment: CDR1 SGHVS and CDR2 FNYEAQ. CDR3 size: 14 residues. The CDR3: CASSLGLQLETQYF. The CDR3 bases are TGTGCCAGCAGCCTAGGGCTTCAGCTTGAGACCCAGTACTTC.

This clonotype has at least ten counts. CDR3 in DNA: TGCGCCAGCAGCCCCTGGGGGACCACCTACGAGCAGTACTTC. It codes for CASSPWGTTYEQYF. The rearrangement uses TRBV5-1 and TRBJ2-7, with D perhaps being TRBD1 or TRBD2 (5 bases each). Germline values: CDR1 SGHRS, CDR2 YFSETQ. With 4 bases removed from V and 2 bases from J, the gap between germline ends came to 13 bases. There are 14 residues in the CDR3.

This clonotype was counted ten times or more. The CDR3 DNA follows: TGTGCCAGCAGTTTCGGCGGGGAGGGTTCACCCCTCCACTTT. Encoded protein: CASSFGGEGSPLHF. This sequence joins TRBV12-3 or TRBV12-4 and TRBJ1-6, with D uncertain. The CDR3 is made up of 14 amino acids. Trimming pared 3 bases from V and 9 bases from J, leaving 12 bases between.

In this sample, this clonotype turned up many times. The rearrangement joins TRBV4-3 to TRBJ2-5; D unresolved. The germline gives CDR1 LGHNA, CDR2 YSLEER. This CDR3 has 14 residues. Deletions cut 5 bases from V and 1 base from J, with 11 bases between. The CDR3 bases are TGCGCCAGCAGCGCTCACGCTGCCCAAGAGACCCAGTACTTC. Translated, it gives CASSAHAAQETQYF.

The table lists this clonotype with many counts. V usage is TRBV11-2 and J usage is TRBJ1-1; 8 bases align to TRBD1. The CDR3 runs 13 residues. CDR1 SGHAT and CDR2 FQNNGV come from the germline V gene. The ends lost 3 bases at V and 7 bases at J; junction bases unmatched: 4. CDR3 nucleotides: TGTGCCAGCAGCTTCAGGGGGCATGGTGAAGCTTTCTTT. Its translation is CASSFRGHGEAFF.

This clonotype was seen repeatedly, ten times or more. The chain employs TRBV10-3 and TRBJ2-3, with TRBD2 matching 7 bases. Per germline, CDR1 ENHRY and CDR2 SYGVKD. CDR3 length: 16 amino acids. V lost 2 bases, J lost 6 bases, and 11 bases stayed unmatched. The chain's CDR3 is CAISESRASGFDTQYF. The CDR3 DNA reads TGTGCCATCAGTGAGAGTCGGGCTAGCGGCTTCGATACGCAGTATTTT.

Many counts were recorded for this clonotype. The chain has TRBV9 and TRBJ1-6; tentative D call: TRBD1 (6 bases). The CDR3 extends over 14 amino acids. V gave up 3 bases and J gave up 6 bases, with 10 bases separating them. The germline V gene has CDR1 SGDLS and CDR2 YYNGEE. CDR3 residues: CASSEQGLNSPLHF. The CDR3 nucleotides read TGTGCCAGCAGCGAACAGGGCCTTAATTCACCCCTCCACTTT.

This clonotype showed up many times. This rearrangement joins TRBV4-2 to TRBJ2-6; 11 bases match TRBD1. Germline values: CDR1 LGHNA, CDR2 YNFKEQ. This CDR3 spans 18 amino acids. J was trimmed by 2 bases and V by 0 bases; bases with no gene match: 3. In DNA form, the CDR3 reads TGTGCCAGCAGCCAAGAGGGACAGGGGGTACCTGGGGCCAACGTCCTGACTTTC. Its protein product is CASSQEGQGVPGANVLTF.

At least ten counts were recorded for this clonotype. J is TRBJ1-1 and V is TRBV9, with TRBD1 matching 8 bases. V lost 0 bases and J lost 0; bases outside the gene matches: 4. The CDR3 sequence is 16 residues long. Germline CDR1 is SGDLS and CDR2 is YYNGEE. Written as DNA, the CDR3 is TGTGCCAGCAGCGTAGAACCAGGGGGCATGAACACTGAAGCTTTCTTT. This sequence encodes CASSVEPGGMNTEAFF.

The sample holds many counts of this clonotype. The chain is built from TRBV28 and TRBJ1-2; D uncertain. Germline V gene sequence: CDR1 MDHEN, CDR2 SYDVKM. V was clipped by 6 bases and J by 0 bases, with 20 bases between them. The CDR3 runs to 17 residues. The CDR3 nucleotides read TGTGCCAGCAGCCCCAGAGGAAGGCCGAGTACTAACTATGGCTACACCTTC. This codes for CASSPRGRPSTNYGYTF.

This clonotype was seen at least ten times. The genes are TRBV27 and TRBJ2-3; 9 nucleotides line up with TRBD2. J gave up 6 bases and V 4 bases, and 11 bases lay outside the gene matches. This CDR3 is 16 amino acids long. Germline V lookup: CDR1 MNHEY, CDR2 SMNVEV (reference sequence). CDR3 bases: TGTGCCAGCAGTTCCTTCCCGGGTAGCGGGGGTGATACGCAGTATTTT. Amino acids: CASSSFPGSGGDTQYF.